Listed below are T cell receptor beta chains from one sample, sequenced in a study of T cell clonotyping in hematopoietic cell transplantation. Data came from immunoSEQ multiplex PCR; TCRdb stores just in-frame clones and leaves some out. This table holds around 40,000 clones, roughly 94% found once. The specimen was peripheral blood mononuclear cells, collected before stem cell transplant. These receptors all stem from a man aged 40-55 years with chronic myeloid leukemia. Some clones in this sample may be carry-over from other donors' samples. The CDR3 runs from the conserved cysteine through the conserved F or W. A D gene is named only where the DNA matches it firmly. The listing skips clone size in some rows; elsewhere it reads once, few, many or a size class.

clone_size: .; j_call: TRBJ2-7; d_call: .; v_call: TRBV7-6; cdr3_aa: CASSLTTGITYEQYF; cdr3_nt: TGTGCCAGCAGCCTTACCACCGGGATTACCTACGAGCAGTACTTC
clone_size: .; j_call: TRBJ2-7; d_call: .; v_call: TRBV5-4; cdr3_aa: CASSSWTALYEQYF; cdr3_nt: TGTGCCAGCAGCTCCTGGACAGCGCTTTACGAGCAGTACTTC
clone_size: .; j_call: TRBJ1-2; d_call: .; v_call: TRBV2; cdr3_aa: CASSGGDNYGYTF; cdr3_nt: TGTGCCAGCAGTGGCGGAGATAACTATGGCTACACCTTC
clone_size: .; j_call: TRBJ1-5; d_call: .; v_call: TRBV19; cdr3_aa: CASRPKEFNQPQHF; cdr3_nt: TGTGCCAGTAGACCGAAAGAATTCAATCAGCCCCAGCATTTT
clone_size: .; j_call: TRBJ2-5; d_call: TRBD2; v_call: TRBV14; cdr3_aa: CASSHLAGGPGQETQYF; cdr3_nt: TGTGCCAGCAGCCATCTAGCGGGGGGCCCGGGACAAGAGACCCAGTACTTC
clone_size: .; j_call: TRBJ2-7; d_call: TRBD1; v_call: TRBV28; cdr3_aa: CASSLLSTGTYEQYF; cdr3_nt: TGTGCCAGCAGTTTACTATCGACAGGGACCTACGAGCAGTACTTC
clone_size: .; j_call: TRBJ1-2; d_call: .; v_call: TRBV29-1; cdr3_aa: CSVENVINYGYTF; cdr3_nt: TGCAGCGTTGAAAACGTCATTAACTATGGCTACACCTTC
clone_size: once; j_call: TRBJ2-3; d_call: .; v_call: TRBV4-1; cdr3_aa: CASSQEPHGWGTDTQYF; cdr3_nt: TGCGCCAGCAGCCAAGAGCCCCATGGATGGGGGACAGATACGCAGTATTTT
clone_size: .; j_call: TRBJ1-2; d_call: .; v_call: TRBV6-5; cdr3_aa: CASSFTGTYNGYTF; cdr3_nt: TGTGCCAGCAGTTTCACCGGGACGTATAATGGCTACACCTTC
clone_size: .; j_call: TRBJ1-6; d_call: TRBD1; v_call: TRBV10-3; cdr3_aa: CAISRTGGELTSPLHF; cdr3_nt: TGTGCCATCAGTCGGACAGGGGGCGAGCTGACTTCACCCCTCCACTTT
clone_size: .; j_call: TRBJ1-6; d_call: .; v_call: TRBV5-6; cdr3_aa: CASSLWGGWSSPLHF; cdr3_nt: TGTGCCAGCAGCTTGTGGGGTGGCTGGAGTTCACCCCTCCACTTT
clone_size: .; j_call: TRBJ1-1; d_call: TRBD1; v_call: TRBV19; cdr3_aa: CASSPDRDSRSNTEAFF; cdr3_nt: TGTGCCAGTAGTCCCGACCGGGACAGCAGATCGAACACTGAAGCTTTCTTT